These T cell receptor beta chains were read from a single sample in a study of blood T cells in healthy people across ages. From the 5' RACE reads, TCRdb called clonotypes with MiXCR, one entry per CDR3 protein. The top ten clones hold about a quarter of a sample with just over 800,000 distinct CDR3 sequences, about 62% of them seen once. Specimen: blood. These receptors all come from a man younger than 40 in good health. Both conserved end residues are trimmed from each CDR3. The D gene is left open where the match is weak. Expanded clones get a size class; other rows say once, few or many, or leave the size out.

clone size	D gene	V gene	CDR3 length	CDR3 protein
once	-	TRBV4-1	13	ASSQEDRNTDTQY
few	TRBD2	TRBV7-2	13	ASTISGASTDTQY
few	-	TRBV29-1	13	SVEVVRLDKNIQY
few	-	TRBV9	10	ASSAGEYEQY
-	TRBD1	TRBV29-1	11	SVNQGAADTQY
few	-	TRBV7-2	12	ASSLGAGHYEQY
-	TRBD2	TRBV6-2/TRBV6-3	13	ASSLTGTRIHEQY
-	TRBD2	TRBV12-3/TRBV12-4	13	ASTSSGTPLHTQY
few	TRBD2	TRBV29-1	13	SVDPPRERGVAQY
-	-	TRBV4-2	12	ASSSGTVNYGYT
-	TRBD1	TRBV6-2/TRBV6-3	10	ASDRGRNEQF
-	-	TRBV20-1	11	SANKGDEQPQH
once	-	TRBV27	11	ASSPLAGTEAF
-	-	TRBV3-1	9	ASSHLQPQH
many	-	TRBV13	12	ASSFRGMNTEAF
few	-	TRBV12-3/TRBV12-4	9	ASTLNTEAF
-	-	TRBV2	13	ASSDRSATNEKLF
-	TRBD2	TRBV20-1	15	SAPSSGGARSTDTQY
-	-	TRBV6-1	12	ASRPTGPRGTQY
few	-	TRBV3-1	12	ASSQVGPPRGYT
-	TRBD2	TRBV7-3	17	ASNLRLGLAGEPPYEQY
-	-	TRBV11-2	15	ASSLDRLASSYNEQF
few	TRBD2	TRBV5-4	17	ASSLLAGGNPIPSNEQF
few	TRBD1	TRBV2	9	AEQGAYEQF
-	TRBD2	TRBV7-9	14	ASSPQAGGDTGELF
-	-	TRBV28	10	ASSTIVETQY
-	TRBD1	TRBV7-2	13	ASSFDRGAGNTIY
few	TRBD2	TRBV30	12	AWASSGGYNEQF
-	-	TRBV10-3	12	AISDPGITDTQY